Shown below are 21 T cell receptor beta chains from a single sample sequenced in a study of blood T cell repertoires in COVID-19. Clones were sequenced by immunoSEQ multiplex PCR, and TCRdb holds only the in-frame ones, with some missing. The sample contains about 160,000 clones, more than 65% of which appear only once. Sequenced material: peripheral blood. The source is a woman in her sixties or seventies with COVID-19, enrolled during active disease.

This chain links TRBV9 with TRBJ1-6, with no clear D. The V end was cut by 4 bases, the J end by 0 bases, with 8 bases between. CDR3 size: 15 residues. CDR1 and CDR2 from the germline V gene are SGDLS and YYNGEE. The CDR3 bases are TGTGCCAGCAGCAAAACAGACTCCTATAATTCACCCCTCCACTTT. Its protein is CASSKTDSYNSPLHF.

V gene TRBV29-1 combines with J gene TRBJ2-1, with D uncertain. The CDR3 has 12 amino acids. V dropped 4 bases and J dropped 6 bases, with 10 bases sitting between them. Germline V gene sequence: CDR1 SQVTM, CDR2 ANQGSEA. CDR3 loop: CSVGYSVNEQFF. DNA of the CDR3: TGCAGCGTTGGATATAGTGTCAATGAGCAGTTCTTC.

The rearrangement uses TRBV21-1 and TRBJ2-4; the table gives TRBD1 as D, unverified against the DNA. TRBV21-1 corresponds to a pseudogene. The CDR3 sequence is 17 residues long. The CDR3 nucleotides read TGTGCCACCCCGACAGGAATTTATATCATAGCCAAAAACATTCAGTACTTC. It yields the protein CATPTGIYIIAKNIQYF.

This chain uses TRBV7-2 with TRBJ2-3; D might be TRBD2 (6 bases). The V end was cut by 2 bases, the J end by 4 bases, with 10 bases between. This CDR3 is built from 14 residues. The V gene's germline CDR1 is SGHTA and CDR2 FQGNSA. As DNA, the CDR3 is TGTGCCAGCAGCTTAAAAAGGGAGGCAGATACGCAGTATTTT. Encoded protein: CASSLKREADTQYF.

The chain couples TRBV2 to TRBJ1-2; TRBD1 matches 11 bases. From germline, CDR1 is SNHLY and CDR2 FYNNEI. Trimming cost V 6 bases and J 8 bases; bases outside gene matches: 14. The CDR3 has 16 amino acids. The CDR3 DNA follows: TGTGCCAGCAGGGCACTCCTAGGACAGGGGGCTGAAGGCTACACCTTC. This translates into CASRALLGQGAEGYTF.

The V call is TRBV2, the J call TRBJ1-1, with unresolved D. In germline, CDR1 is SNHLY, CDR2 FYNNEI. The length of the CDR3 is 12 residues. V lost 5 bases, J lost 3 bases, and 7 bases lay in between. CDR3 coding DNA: TGTGCCAGCAGTCGTTCGGACACTGAAGCTTTCTTT. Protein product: CASSRSDTEAFF.

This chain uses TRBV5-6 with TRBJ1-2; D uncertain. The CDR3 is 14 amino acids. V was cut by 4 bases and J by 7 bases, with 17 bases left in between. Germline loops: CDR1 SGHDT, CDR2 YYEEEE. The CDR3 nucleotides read TGTGCCAGCAGCCTCATTCGGGAAACCACTGGCTACACCTTC. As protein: CASSLIRETTGYTF.

CDR3 amino acids: CASRGQGGNASPLHF. CDR3 bases: TGTGCCAGCCGAGGACAGGGAGGGAATGCTTCACCCCTCCACTTT. This chain joins TRBV2 and TRBJ1-6; TRBD1 aligns across 8 bases. The germline CDR1 and CDR2 sequences are SNHLY and FYNNEI. CDR3 length: 15 amino acids. Losses at the gene ends were 8 bases for V and 9 bases for J; bases not matched to a gene: 12.

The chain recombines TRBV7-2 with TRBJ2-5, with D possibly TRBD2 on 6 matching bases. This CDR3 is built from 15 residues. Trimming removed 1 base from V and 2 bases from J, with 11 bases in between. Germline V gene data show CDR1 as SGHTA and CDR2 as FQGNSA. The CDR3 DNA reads TGTGCCAGCAGCTTAGTCGGAGGGCCGCAAGAGACCCAGTACTTC. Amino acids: CASSLVGGPQETQYF.

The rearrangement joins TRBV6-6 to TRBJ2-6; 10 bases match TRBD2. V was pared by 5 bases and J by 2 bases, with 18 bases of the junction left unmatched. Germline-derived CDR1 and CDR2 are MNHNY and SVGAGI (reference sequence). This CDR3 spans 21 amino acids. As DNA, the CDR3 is TGTGCCAGCAGTCGACCCTCGTTGGAGGCTAGCGGGGGAACTGGGGCCAACGTCCTGACTTTC. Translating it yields CASSRPSLEASGGTGANVLTF.

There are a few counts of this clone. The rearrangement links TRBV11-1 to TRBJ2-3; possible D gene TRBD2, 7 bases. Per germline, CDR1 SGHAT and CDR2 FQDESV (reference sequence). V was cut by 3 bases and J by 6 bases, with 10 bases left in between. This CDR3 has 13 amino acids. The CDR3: CASSLGGQDTQYF. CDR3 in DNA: TGTGCCAGCAGCTTGGGGGGGCAGGATACGCAGTATTTT. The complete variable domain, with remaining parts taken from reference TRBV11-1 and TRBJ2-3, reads EAEVAQSPRYKITEKSQAVAFWCDPISGHATLYWYRQILGQGPELLVQFQDESVVDDSQLPKDRFSAERLKGVDSTLKIQPAELGDSAMYLCASSLGGQDTQYFGPGTRLTVL.

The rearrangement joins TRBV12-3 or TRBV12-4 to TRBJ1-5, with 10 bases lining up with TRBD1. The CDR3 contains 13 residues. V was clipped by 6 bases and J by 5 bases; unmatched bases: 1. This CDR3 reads CASRTGGHQPQHF. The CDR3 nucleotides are TGTGCCAGCAGGACAGGGGGCCATCAGCCCCAGCATTTT.

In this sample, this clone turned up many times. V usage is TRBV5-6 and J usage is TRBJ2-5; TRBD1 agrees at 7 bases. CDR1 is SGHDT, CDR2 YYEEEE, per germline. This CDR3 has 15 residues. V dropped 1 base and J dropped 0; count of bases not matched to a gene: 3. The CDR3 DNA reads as TGTGCCAGCAGCTTGACAGGGGTGTACCAAGAGACCCAGTACTTC. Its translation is CASSLTGVYQETQYF.

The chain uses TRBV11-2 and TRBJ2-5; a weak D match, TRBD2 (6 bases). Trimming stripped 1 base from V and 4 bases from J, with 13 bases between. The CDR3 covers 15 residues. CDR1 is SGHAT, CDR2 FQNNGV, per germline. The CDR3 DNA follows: TGTGCCAGCAGCTTAGGCGGGACTCTCACAGAGACCCAGTACTTC. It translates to CASSLGGTLTETQYF.

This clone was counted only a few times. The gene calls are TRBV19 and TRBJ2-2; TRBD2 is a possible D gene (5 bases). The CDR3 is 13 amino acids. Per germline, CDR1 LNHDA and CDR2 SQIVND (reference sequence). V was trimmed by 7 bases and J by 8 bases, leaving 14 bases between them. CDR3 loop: CASIPRTGGELFF. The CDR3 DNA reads TGTGCCAGTATTCCCCGCACGGGAGGGGAGCTGTTTTTT.

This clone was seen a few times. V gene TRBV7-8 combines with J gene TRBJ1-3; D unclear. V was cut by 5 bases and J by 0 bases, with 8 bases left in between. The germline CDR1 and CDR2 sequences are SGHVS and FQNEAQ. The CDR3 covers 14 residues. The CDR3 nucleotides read TGTGCCAGCAGCCTCAGTACCTCTGGAAACACCATATATTTT. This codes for CASSLSTSGNTIYF. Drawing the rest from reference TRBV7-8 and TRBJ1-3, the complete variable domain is GAGVSQSPRYKVAKRGQDVALRCDPISGHVSLFWYQQALGQGPEFLTYFQNEAQLDKSGLPSDRFFAERPEGSVSTLKIQRTQQEDSAVYLCASSLSTSGNTIYFGEGSWLTVV.

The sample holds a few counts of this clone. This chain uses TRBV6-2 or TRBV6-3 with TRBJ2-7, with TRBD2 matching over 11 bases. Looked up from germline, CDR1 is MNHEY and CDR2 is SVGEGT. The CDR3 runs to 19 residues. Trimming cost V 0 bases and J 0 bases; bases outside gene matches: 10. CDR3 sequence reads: CASSYSAGIAGGFSYEQYF. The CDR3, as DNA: TGTGCCAGCAGTTACTCCGCTGGAATAGCGGGAGGGTTCTCCTACGAGCAGTACTTC.

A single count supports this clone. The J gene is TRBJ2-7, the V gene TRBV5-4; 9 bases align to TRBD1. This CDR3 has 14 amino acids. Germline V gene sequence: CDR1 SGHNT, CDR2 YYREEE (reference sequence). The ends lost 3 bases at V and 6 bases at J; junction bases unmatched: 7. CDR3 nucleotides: TGTGCCAGCAGCTCCAAGGGACAGGGAGGCGAGCAGTACGTC. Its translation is CASSSKGQGGEQYV.

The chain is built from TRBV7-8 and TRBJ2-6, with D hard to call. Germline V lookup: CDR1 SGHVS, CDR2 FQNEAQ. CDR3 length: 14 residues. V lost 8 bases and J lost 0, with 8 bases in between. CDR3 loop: CASSFSSGANVLTF. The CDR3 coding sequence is TGTGCCAGCTCTTTTAGCTCTGGGGCCAACGTCCTGACTTTC.

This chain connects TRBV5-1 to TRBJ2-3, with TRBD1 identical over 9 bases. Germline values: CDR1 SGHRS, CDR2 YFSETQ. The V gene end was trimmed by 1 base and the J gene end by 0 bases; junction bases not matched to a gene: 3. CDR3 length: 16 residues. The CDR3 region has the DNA TGCGCCAGCAGCTTGAGCGGACAGGGGAGCACAGATACGCAGTATTTT. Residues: CASSLSGQGSTDTQYF.

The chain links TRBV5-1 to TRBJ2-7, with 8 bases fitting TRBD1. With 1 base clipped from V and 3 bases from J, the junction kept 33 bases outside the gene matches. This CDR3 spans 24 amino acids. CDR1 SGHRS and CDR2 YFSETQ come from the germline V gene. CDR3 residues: CASSLYPQHGQGKIRATDYYEQYV. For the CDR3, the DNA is TGCGCCAGCAGCTTGTATCCCCAGCATGGACAGGGCAAAATTCGCGCAACGGATTACTACGAGCAGTACGTC.